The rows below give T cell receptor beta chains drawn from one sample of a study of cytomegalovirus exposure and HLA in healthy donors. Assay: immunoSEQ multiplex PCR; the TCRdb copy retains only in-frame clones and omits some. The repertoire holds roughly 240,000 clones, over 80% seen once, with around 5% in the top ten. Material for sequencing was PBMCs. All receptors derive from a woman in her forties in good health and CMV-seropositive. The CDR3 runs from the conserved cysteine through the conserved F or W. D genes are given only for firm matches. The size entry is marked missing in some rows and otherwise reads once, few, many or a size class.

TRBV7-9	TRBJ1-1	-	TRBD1	CASSGRTGENTEAFF	TGTGCCAGCAGCGGCAGGACAGGGGAGAACACTGAAGCTTTCTTT
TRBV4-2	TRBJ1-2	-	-	CASSRMGTNYGYTF	TGTGCCAGCAGCCGAATGGGCACGAACTATGGCTACACCTTC
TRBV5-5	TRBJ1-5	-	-	CASSLGVAGHQPQHF	TGTGCCAGCAGCCTTGGTGTGGCAGGGCATCAGCCCCAGCATTTT
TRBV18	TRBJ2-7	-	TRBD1	CASSPDRGISYEQYF	TGTGCCAGCTCACCAGACAGGGGAATTAGTTACGAGCAGTACTTC
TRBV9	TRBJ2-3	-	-	CASSVRSSATDTQYF	TGTGCCAGCAGCGTAAGGTCTAGCGCCACAGATACGCAGTATTTT
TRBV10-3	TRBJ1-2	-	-	CAIPHGVAGQGGYTF	TGTGCCATCCCTCATGGGGTGGCAGGCCAGGGCGGCTACACCTTC
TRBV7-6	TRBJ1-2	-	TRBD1	CASSLTQSEGTANYGYTF	TGTGCCAGCAGCTTAACCCAATCTGAGGGGACAGCTAACTATGGCTACACCTTC
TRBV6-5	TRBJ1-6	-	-	CASRLDSSSAPLHF	TGTGCCAGCAGGCTGGACAGTTCCTCGGCACCCCTCCACTTT
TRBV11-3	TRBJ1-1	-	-	CASSLFAVDTEAFF	TGTGCCAGCAGCTTATTTGCGGTAGACACTGAAGCTTTCTTT
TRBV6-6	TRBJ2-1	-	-	CASTLGNKWESNEQFF	TGTGCCAGCACCCTGGGCAATAAGTGGGAGTCAAATGAGCAGTTCTTC
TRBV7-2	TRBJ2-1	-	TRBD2	CASSREGTHSYNEQFF	TGTGCCAGCAGCAGGGAGGGGACCCACTCCTACAATGAGCAGTTCTTC
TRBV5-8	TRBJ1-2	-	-	CASSFPANYGYTF	TGTGCCAGCAGCTTCCCAGCTAACTATGGCTACACCTTC
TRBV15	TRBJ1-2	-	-	CATSRDLPGRNYGYTF	TGTGCCACCAGCAGAGATCTCCCAGGGCGCAACTATGGCTACACCTTC
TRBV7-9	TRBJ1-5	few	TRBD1	CASSPGPGTGINSNQPQHF	TGTGCCAGCAGCCCGGGTCCCGGGACAGGGATTAATAGCAATCAGCCCCAGCATTTT
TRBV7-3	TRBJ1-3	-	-	CASSLNAGNSGNTIYF	TGTGCCAGCAGCTTAAACGCAGGGAACTCTGGAAACACCATATATTTT
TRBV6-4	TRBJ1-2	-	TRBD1	CASSPGTGNYGYTF	TGTGCCAGCAGTCCCGGGACAGGGAACTATGGCTACACCTTC
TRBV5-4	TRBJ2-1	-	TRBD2	CASSSFPGGHEQFF	TGTGCCAGCAGCTCCTTTCCGGGGGGGCATGAGCAGTTCTTC
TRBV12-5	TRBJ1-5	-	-	CASGPDGGAGSQPQHF	TGTGCTAGTGGCCCCGACGGGGGGGCTGGGAGCCAGCCCCAGCATTTT
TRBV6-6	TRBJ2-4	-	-	CATETAWIQYF	TGTGCCACCGAGACTGCGTGGATTCAGTACTTC
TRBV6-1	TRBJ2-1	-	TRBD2	CASSAIGTRGGNEQFF	TGTGCCAGCAGTGCTATAGGGACTAGGGGCGGCAATGAGCAGTTCTTC
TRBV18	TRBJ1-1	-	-	CASSTGGLPENTEAFF	TGTGCCAGCTCCACGGGCGGGCTCCCGGAGAACACTGAAGCTTTCTTT
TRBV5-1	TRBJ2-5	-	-	CASSLTGMGQETQYF	TGCGCCAGCAGCTTGACAGGGATGGGGCAAGAGACCCAGTACTTC